This T cell receptor (beta chain) derives from a study of T cells in Graves' hyperthyroidism and ophthalmopathy. Hyperthyroidism had been newly diagnosed in patients aged 18 to 65, and its duration was under 2 months. Regions amplified from RNA transcripts were the TCR beta CDR3 regions. First-round RT-PCR targeting the TCR CDR3 was performed with the HTBI primer set. TCRdb itself ran the multiplex PCR reads through MiXCR, one entry per CDR3 protein. The sample has 500,000 to 750,000 distinct CDR3 sequences; 46% are singletons. With 3 bases removed from V and 2 bases from J, the gap between germline ends came to 9 bases. The CDR3 covers 14 residues. Germline V gene data show CDR1 as SGHVS and CDR2 as FQNEAQ.

The source is a young woman with Graves' hyperthyroidism. The material sequenced was peripheral blood or thyroid tissue (not recorded which). The chain is built from TRBV7-8 and TRBJ2-3; D call uncertain. Here the CDR3 reads CASSFGGDTDTQYF. CDR3 bases: TGTGCCAGCAGCTTTGGCGGAGACACAGATACGCAGTATTTT.